This T cell receptor (beta chain) is drawn from a study of blood T cells in healthy people across ages (dated by TCRdb to the mid-2010s). With respect to the entire study: Template switching captured roughly one uniquely barcoded TCR beta cDNA molecule per two T cells in model experiments. Age-related changes in TCR beta repertoire diversity were measured in the study by deep sequencing normalized with unique cDNA molecular identifiers. Donors were grouped into four age groups: young (average approximately 16 years), middle-aged (under 40), aged (approximately 58) and long-lived (over 80). Donors of different ages were randomly distributed across sequencing lanes to avoid experimental bias. Using the same blood draw, the study looked at two additional independent replicas of 1 million unique cDNA reads for two donors, one aged 18 to 29 and the other aged 80 or older. Paper-wide results and their limitations: As age increased, observed TCR beta diversity per million T cells dropped in a roughly linear way, and a significant reduction was already evident by age 40. Bulk unsorted PBMC profiling prevented conclusive comparison of naive and antigen-experienced compartments. Estimates of total diversity based on one million sequenced T cells were regarded as lower bounds and as underestimates. There was a strong correlation between observed TCR beta diversity and the percentage of naive T cells measured by flow cytometry. The long-lived group showed more naive CD4+ T cells, fewer expanded clones and increased TCR diversity than the aged group, suggesting age selection. The CMV infection status of donors was not known, potentially confounding age-related changes in expanded clonotypes.

Library preparation employed 5' RACE. Sequencing took place on an Illumina HiSeq 2500. A second PCR of roughly 6 to 11 cycles was performed with a sample-barcoded 5' primer and a J-beta primer mix. Each TCR beta cDNA molecule received a unique molecular identifier from a template-switch 5' adaptor carrying 12 random nucleotides. At least 2.5 million CDR3-containing paired-end reads were obtained from each sample. First-strand cDNA was synthesized from all RNA with the Mint cDNA synthesis kit, primed by a TRBC-specific oligonucleotide. All cDNA was treated with uracil-DNA glycosylase and then went through a first 18-cycle PCR with the universal primers M1SS and BC2_uni_R. As for how the authors treated the data: Normalization of each sample was performed by random selection of 1 million high-quality reads, each carrying a distinct molecular identifier. Reads with shared molecular identifiers were discarded instead of being binned into consensus sequences. MiTCR, run with a Q25 quality threshold and the strictest error-elimination algorithm, handled CDR3 identification, clonotype clustering and error correction. A nonparametric unseen species model with Euler transformation was used to estimate a lower bound on total TCR beta diversity. Through fastp at Q25 and MiXCR, TCRdb rebuilt clones from the public reads, retaining in-frame beta chains. CDR3 protein sequences are deduplicated, and each keeps its most common genes and DNA. What appears here as the V and J calls and clone size reflects TCRdb's work, not the paper's. The sample table shows 1.5 million to 1.8 million distinct CDR3 sequences, and approximately 39% are seen once. Of the sample, just over 4% is held by the ten largest clones.

This clonotype was seen once. Its antigen remains unidentified. No quality values exist for individual bases; no much larger clone is one base distant. Systemically healthy Caucasian individuals from Russia, 35 to 40 in total and aged about 6 to 100 years, were included as donors. Each donor gave around 9.5 milliliters of peripheral blood, collected into EDTA-treated Vacutainer tubes. PBMCs were isolated by Ficoll-Paque density-gradient centrifugation, with at least 6 million obtained per sample. Trizol reagent was used to extract total RNA from PBMCs, with at least 5 micrograms per sample. Naive CD45RAhigh/CD27high T cell percentages were measured by flow cytometry on a PBMC aliquot from every donor. Germline trimming: 6 bases from V, 7 bases from J; junction bases outside gene matches: 7. As encoded in the germline V gene, CDR1 is MNHNS while CDR2 is SASEGT. Counted from cysteine to phenylalanine, this CDR3 has 15 amino acids. The kept DNA is CDR3 alone, 45 bases in frame from the first base.

Sequenced material: blood. The TCR sequence derives from a woman under 30 in good health. Recombination linked TRBV6-1 to TRBJ2-1, and 12 junctional nucleotides match TRBD2. The DNA sequence reads TGTGCCAGCAGGCAAACTAGCGGGGGGTGGAATGAGCAGTTCTTC. It encodes CASRQTSGGWNEQFF.